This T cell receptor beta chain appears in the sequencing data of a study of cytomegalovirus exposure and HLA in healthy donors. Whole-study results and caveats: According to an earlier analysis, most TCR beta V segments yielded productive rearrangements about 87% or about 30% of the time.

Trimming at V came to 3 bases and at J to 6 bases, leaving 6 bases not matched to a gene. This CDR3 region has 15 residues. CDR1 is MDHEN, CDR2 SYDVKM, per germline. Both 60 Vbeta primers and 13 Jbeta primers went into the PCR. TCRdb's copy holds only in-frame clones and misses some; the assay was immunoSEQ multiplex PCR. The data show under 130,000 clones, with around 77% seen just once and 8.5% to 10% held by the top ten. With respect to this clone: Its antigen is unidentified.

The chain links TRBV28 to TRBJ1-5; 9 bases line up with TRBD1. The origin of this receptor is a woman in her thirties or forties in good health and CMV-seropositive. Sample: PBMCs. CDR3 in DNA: TGTGCCAGCAGTTTCCTCGGACAGGGGCGTCAGCCCCAGCATTTT. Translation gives CASSFLGQGRQPQHF.